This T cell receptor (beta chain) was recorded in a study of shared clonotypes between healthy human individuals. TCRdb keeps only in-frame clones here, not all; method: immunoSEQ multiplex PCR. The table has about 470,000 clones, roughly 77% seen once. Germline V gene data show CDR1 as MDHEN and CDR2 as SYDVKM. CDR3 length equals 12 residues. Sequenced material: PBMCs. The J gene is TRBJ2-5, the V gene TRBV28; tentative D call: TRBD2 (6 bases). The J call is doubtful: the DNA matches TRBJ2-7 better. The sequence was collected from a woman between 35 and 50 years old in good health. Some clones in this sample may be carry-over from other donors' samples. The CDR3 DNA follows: TGTGCCAGCAGTTGGAGGGGATACGAGCAGTACTTC. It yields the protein CASSWRGYEQYF.